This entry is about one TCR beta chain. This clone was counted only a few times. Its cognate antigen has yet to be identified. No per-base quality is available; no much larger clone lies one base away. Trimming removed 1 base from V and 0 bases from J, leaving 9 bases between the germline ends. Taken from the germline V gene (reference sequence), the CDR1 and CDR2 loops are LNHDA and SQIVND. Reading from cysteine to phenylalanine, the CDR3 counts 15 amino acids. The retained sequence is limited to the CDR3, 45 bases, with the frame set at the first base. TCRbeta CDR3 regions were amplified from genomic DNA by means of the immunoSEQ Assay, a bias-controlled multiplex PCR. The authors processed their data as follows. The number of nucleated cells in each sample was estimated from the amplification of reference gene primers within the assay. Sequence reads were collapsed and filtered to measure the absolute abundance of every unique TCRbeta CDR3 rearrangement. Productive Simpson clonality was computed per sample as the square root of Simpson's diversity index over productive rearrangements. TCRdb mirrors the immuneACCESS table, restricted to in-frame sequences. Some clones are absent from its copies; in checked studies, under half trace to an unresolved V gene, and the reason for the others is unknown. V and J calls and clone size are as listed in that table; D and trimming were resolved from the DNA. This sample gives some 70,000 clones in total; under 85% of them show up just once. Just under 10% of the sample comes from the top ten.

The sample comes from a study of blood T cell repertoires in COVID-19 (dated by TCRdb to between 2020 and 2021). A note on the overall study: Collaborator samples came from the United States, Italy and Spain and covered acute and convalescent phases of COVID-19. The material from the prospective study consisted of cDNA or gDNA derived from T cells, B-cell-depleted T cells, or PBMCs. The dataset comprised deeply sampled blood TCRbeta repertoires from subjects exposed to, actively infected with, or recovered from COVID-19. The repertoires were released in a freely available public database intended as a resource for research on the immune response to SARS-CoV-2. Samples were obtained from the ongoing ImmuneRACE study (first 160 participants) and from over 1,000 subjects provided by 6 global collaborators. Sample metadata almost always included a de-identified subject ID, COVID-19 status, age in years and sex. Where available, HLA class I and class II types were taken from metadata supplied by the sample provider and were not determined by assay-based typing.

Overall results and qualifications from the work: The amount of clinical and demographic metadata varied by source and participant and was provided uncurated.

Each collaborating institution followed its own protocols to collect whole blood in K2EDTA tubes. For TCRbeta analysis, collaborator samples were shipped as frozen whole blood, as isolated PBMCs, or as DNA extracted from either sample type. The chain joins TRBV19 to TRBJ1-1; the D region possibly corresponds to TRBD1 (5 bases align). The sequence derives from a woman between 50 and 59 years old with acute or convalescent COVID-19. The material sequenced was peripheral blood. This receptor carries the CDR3 CASSIARQMNTEAFF. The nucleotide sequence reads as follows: TGTGCCAGTAGTATAGCTCGACAGATGAACACTGAAGCTTTCTTT.